This TCR beta chain emerged from a study of T cell responses to AZD1222 COVID-19 vaccine. Study-level points and caveats: Donors were chiefly white British, with a greater number of females, and clonal diversity was perhaps underestimated.

Profiling relied on immunoSEQ multiplex PCR, and the TCRdb table lists in-frame clones only, not all of them. The sample yields 100,000 to 150,000 clones, 85% to 90% seen once. Remarks on this clone: Its antigen is as yet unknown.

The material was peripheral blood, obtained on day 0 of AZD1222 vaccination. This TCR was sampled from an adult in good health.

The CDR3 nucleotides are TGTGCCAGCAGCTCACGGTTGACTAGCGGGGGTACCGATACGCAGTATTTT. The encoded protein is CASSSRLTSGGTDTQYF. J is TRBJ2-3 and V is TRBV7-6, with 12 bases aligning to TRBD2. The CDR3 loop spans 17 amino acids. Germline CDR1 is SGHVS and CDR2 is FNYEAQ. Trimming at V came to 4 bases and at J to 6 bases, leaving 11 bases not matched to a gene.